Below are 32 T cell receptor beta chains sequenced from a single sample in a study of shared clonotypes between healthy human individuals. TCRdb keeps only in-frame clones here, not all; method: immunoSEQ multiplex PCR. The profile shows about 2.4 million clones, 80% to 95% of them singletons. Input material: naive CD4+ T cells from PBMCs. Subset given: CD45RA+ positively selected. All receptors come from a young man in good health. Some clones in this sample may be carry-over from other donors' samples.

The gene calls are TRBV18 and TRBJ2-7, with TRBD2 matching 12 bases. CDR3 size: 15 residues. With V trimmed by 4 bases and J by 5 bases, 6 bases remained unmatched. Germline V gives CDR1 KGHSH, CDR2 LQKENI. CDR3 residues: CASSLGLAGLDEQYF. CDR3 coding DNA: TGTGCCAGCTCACTCGGACTAGCGGGATTAGACGAGCAGTACTTC.

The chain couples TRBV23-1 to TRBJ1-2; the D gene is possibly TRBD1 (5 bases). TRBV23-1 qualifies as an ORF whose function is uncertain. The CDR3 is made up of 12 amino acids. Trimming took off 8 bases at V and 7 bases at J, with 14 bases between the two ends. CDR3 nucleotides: TGCGCCAGCCGGCGGGGCTTTGGTGGCTACACCTTC. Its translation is CASRRGFGGYTF.

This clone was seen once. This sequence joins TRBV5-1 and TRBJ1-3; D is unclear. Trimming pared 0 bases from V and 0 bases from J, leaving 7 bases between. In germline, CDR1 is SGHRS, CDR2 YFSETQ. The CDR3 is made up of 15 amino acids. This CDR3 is CASSLGTPSGNTIYF. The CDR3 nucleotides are TGCGCCAGCAGCTTGGGGACCCCCTCTGGAAACACCATATATTTT.

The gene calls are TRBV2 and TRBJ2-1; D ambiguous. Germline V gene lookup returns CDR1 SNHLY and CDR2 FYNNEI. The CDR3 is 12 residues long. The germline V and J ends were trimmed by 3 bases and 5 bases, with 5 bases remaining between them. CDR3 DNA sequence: TGTGCCAGCAGTGAGGCTAACAATGAGCAGTTCTTC. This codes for CASSEANNEQFF.

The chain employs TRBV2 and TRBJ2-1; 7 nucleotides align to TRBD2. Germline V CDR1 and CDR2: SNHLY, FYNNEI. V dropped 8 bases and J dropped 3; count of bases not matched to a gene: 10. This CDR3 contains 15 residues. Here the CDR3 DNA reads TGTGCCAGCGGCGGGGAGCCTAGCGGCTACAATGAGCAGTTCTTC. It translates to CASGGEPSGYNEQFF.

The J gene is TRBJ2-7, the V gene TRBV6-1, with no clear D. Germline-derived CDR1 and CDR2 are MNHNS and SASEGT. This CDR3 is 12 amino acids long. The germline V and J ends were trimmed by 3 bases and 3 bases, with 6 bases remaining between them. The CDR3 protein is CASSEHYYEQYF. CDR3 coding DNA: TGTGCCAGCAGTGAGCACTACTACGAGCAGTACTTC.

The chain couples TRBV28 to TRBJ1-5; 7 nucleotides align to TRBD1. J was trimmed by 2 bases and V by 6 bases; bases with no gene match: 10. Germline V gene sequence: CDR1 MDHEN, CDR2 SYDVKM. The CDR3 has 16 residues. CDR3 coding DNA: TGTGCCAGCAGGCGACTTGACAGGGCTCGCAATCAGCCCCAGCATTTT. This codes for CASRRLDRARNQPQHF. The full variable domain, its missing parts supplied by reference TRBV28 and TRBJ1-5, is DVKVTQSSRYLVKRTGEKVFLECVQDMDHENMFWYRQDPGLGLRLIYFSYDVKMKEKGDIPEGYSVSREKKERFSLILESASTNQTSMYLCASRRLDRARNQPQHFGDGTRLSIL.

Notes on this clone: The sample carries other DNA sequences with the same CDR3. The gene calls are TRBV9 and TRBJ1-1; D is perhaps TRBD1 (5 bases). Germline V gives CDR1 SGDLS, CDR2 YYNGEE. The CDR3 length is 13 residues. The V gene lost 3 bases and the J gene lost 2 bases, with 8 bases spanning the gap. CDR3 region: CASSAQGNTEAFF. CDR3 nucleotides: TGTGCCAGCAGCGCTCAGGGTAACACTGAAGCTTTCTTT. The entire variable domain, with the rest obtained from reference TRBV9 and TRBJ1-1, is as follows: DSGVTQTPKHLITATGQRVTLRCSPRSGDLSVYWYQQSLDQGLQFLIQYYNGEERAKGNILERFSAQQFPDLHSELNLSSLELGDSALYFCASSAQGNTEAFFGQGTRLTVV.

The CDR3 protein is CASSERLARVNEKLFF. DNA of the CDR3: TGTGCCAGCAGTGAACGGTTGGCCCGGGTTAATGAAAAACTGTTTTTT. V and J are TRBV6-1 and TRBJ1-4; no clear D. Germline V lookup: CDR1 MNHNS, CDR2 SASEGT. Trimming took 2 bases from V and 4 from J, leaving 14 bases between them. The CDR3 covers 16 residues.

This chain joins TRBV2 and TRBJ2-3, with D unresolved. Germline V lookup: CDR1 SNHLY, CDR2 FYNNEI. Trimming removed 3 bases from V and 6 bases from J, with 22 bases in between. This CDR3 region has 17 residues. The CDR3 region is CASSEPQVWLDADTQYF. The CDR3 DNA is TGTGCCAGCAGTGAGCCCCAAGTTTGGTTGGATGCGGATACGCAGTATTTT. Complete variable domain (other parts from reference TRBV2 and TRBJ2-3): EPEVTQTPSHQVTQMGQEVILRCVPISNHLYFYWYRQILGQKVEFLVSFYNNEISEKSEIFDDQFSVERPDGSNFTLKIRSTKLEDSAMYFCASSEPQVWLDADTQYFGPGTRLTVL.

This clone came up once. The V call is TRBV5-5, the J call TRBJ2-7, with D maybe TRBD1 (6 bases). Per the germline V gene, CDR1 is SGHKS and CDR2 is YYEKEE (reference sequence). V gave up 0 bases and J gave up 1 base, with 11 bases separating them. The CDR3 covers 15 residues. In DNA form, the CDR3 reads TGTGCCAGCAGCTTGGGGCAGGGGTTGTCCTACGAGCAGTACTTC. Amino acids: CASSLGQGLSYEQYF.

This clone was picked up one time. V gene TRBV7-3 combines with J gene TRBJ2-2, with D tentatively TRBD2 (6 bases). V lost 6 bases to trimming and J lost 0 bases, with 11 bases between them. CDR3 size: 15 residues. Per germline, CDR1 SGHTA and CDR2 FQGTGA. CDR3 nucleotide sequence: TGTGCCAGCAGGAGCGGGCGAACGAACACCGGGGAGCTGTTTTTT. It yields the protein CASRSGRTNTGELFF.

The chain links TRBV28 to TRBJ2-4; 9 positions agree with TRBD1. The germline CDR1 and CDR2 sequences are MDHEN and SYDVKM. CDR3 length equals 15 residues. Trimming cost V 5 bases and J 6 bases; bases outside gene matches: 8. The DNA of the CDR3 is TGTGCCAGCAGTGATACAGGGGGCTTGGGAAACATTCAGTACTTC. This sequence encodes CASSDTGGLGNIQYF. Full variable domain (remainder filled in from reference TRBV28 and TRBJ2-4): DVKVTQSSRYLVKRTGEKVFLECVQDMDHENMFWYRQDPGLGLRLIYFSYDVKMKEKGDIPEGYSVSREKKERFSLILESASTNQTSMYLCASSDTGGLGNIQYFGAGTRLSVL.

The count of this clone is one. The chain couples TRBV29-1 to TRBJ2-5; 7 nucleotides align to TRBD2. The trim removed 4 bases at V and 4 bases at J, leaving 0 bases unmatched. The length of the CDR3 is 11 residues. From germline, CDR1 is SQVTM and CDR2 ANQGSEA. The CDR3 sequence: CSVAGGETQYF. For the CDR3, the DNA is TGCAGCGTTGCGGGAGGAGAGACCCAGTACTTC.

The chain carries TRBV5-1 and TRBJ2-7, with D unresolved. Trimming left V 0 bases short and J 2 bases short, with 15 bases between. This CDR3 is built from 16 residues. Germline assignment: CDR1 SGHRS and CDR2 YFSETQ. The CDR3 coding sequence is TGCGCCAGCAGCTTGGGGTCCTACGACGGAGCCTACGAGCAGTACTTC. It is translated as CASSLGSYDGAYEQYF.

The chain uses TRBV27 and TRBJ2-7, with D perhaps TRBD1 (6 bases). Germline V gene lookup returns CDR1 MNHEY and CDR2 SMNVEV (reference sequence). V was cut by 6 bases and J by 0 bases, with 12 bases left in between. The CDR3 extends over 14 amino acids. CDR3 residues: CASSSRDNSYEQYF. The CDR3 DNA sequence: TGTGCCAGCAGCTCTCGGGACAACTCCTACGAGCAGTACTTC.

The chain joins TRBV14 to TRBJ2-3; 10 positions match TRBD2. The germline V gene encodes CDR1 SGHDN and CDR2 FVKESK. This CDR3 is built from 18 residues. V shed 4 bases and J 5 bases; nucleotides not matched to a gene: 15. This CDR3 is CASSRKGRLAGVEDTQYF. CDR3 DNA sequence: TGTGCCAGCAGCCGGAAAGGGCGGCTAGCGGGAGTAGAAGATACGCAGTATTTT.

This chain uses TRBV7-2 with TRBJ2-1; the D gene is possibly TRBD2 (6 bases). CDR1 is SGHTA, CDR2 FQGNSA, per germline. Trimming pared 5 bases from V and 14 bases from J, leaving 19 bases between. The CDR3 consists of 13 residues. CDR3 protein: CASSPRDSSREFF. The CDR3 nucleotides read TGTGCCAGCAGCCCACGGGACTCCTCCCGGGAGTTCTTC.

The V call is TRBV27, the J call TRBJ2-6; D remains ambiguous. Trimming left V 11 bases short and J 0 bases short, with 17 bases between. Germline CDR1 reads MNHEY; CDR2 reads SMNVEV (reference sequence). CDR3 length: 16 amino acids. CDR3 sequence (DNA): TGTGCCGTACCCACACTGGCCGCCTCTGGGGCCAACGTCCTGACTTTC. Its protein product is CAVPTLAASGANVLTF.

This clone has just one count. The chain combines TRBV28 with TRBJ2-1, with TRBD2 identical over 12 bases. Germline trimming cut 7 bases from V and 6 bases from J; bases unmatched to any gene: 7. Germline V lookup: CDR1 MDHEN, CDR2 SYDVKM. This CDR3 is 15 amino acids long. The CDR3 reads CASTLTSGRINEQFF. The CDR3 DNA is TGTGCCAGCACTCTGACTAGCGGGAGAATCAATGAGCAGTTCTTC.

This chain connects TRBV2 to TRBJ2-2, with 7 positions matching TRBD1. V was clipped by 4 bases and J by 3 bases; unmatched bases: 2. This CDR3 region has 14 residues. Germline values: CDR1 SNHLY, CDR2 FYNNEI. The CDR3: CASSVDRYTGELFF. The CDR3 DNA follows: TGTGCCAGCAGTGTGGACAGGTACACCGGGGAGCTGTTTTTT.

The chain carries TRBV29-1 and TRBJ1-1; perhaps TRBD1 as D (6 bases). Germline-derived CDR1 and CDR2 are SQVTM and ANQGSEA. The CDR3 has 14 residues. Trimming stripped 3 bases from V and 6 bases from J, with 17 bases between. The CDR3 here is CSVETRGAWPEAFF. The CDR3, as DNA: TGCAGCGTTGAGACGAGGGGGGCTTGGCCTGAAGCTTTCTTT.

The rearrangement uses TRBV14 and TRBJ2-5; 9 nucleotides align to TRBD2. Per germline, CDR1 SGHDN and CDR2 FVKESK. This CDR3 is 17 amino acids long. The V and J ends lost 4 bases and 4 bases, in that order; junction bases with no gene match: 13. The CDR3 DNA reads TGTGCCAGCAGCCTGGGGAGCGGGAGGAGTAATGGAGAGACCCAGTACTTC. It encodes CASSLGSGRSNGETQYF.

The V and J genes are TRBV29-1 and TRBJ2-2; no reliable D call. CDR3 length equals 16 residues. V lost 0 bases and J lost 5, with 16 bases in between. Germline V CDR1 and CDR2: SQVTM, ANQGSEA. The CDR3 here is CSVEDGFLGPTGELFF. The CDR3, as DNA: TGCAGCGTTGAAGATGGGTTCTTGGGCCCAACCGGGGAGCTGTTTTTT.

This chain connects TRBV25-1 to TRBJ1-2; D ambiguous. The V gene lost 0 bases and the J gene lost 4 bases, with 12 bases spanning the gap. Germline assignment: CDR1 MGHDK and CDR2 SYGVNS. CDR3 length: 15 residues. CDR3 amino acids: CASSEYEVVGYGYTF. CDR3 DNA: TGTGCCAGCAGTGAATATGAGGTGGTGGGCTATGGCTACACCTTC.

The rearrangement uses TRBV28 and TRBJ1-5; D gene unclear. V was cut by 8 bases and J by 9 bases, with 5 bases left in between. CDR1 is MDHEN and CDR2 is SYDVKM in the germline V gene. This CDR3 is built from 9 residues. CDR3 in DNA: TGTGCCAGCGGTAGGCCCCAGCATTTT. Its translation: CASGRPQHF. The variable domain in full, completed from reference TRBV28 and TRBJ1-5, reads DVKVTQSSRYLVKRTGEKVFLECVQDMDHENMFWYRQDPGLGLRLIYFSYDVKMKEKGDIPEGYSVSREKKERFSLILESASTNQTSMYLCASGRPQHFGDGTRLSIL.

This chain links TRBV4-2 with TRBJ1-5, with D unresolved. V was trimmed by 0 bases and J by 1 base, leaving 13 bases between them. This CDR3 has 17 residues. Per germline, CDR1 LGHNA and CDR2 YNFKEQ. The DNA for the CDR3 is TGTGCCAGCAGCCAAGATTTGGAAGGGCGCAGCAATCAGCCCCAGCATTTT. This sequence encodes CASSQDLEGRSNQPQHF.

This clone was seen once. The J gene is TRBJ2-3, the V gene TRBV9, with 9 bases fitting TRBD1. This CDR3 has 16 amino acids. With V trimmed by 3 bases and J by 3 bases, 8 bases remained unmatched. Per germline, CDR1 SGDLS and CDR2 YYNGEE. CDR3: CASSATTGGRTDTQYF. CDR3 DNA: TGTGCCAGCAGCGCCACCACAGGGGGCAGGACAGATACGCAGTATTTT.

The chain's CDR3 is CASSPVYAGDKYF. For the CDR3, the DNA is TGTGCCAGCTCACCAGTTTACGCGGGAGATAAGTACTTC. The rearrangement links TRBV18 to TRBJ2-5; 7 nucleotides match TRBD2. The V gene's germline CDR1 is KGHSH and CDR2 LQKENI. There are 13 residues in the CDR3. Trimming at V came to 2 bases and at J to 12 bases, leaving 9 bases not matched to a gene.

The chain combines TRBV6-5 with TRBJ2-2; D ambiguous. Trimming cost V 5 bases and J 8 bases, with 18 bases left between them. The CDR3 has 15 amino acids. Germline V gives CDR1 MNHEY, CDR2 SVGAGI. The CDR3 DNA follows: TGTGCCAGCAGTCAGGAACCTTCGATAAAAGGGGAGCTGTTTTTT. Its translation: CASSQEPSIKGELFF.

CDR3 DNA sequence: TGTGCCTGGAGTGTGGGCACAAATTTACTAAACACCATATATTTT. Translation gives CAWSVGTNLLNTIYF. V usage is TRBV30 and J usage is TRBJ1-3, with unresolved D. CDR1 is GTSNPN and CDR2 is SVGIG in the germline V gene (reference sequence). Between the trimmed V and J ends, which lost 0 bases and 6 bases, there was a span of 15 bases. The CDR3 covers 15 residues. Filled out from reference TRBV30 and TRBJ1-3, the complete variable domain reads SQTIHQWPATLVQPVGSPLSLECTVEGTSNPNLYWYRQAAGRGLQLLFYSVGIGQISSEVPQNLSASRPQDRQFILSSKKLLLSDSGFYLCAWSVGTNLLNTIYFGEGSWLTVV.

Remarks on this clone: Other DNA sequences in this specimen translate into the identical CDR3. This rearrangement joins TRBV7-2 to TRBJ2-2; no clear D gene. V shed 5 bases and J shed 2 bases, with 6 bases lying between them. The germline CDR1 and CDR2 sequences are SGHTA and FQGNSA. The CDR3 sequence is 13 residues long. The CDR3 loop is CASSRQNTGELFF. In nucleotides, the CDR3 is TGTGCCAGCAGCCGCCAAAACACCGGGGAGCTGTTTTTT.